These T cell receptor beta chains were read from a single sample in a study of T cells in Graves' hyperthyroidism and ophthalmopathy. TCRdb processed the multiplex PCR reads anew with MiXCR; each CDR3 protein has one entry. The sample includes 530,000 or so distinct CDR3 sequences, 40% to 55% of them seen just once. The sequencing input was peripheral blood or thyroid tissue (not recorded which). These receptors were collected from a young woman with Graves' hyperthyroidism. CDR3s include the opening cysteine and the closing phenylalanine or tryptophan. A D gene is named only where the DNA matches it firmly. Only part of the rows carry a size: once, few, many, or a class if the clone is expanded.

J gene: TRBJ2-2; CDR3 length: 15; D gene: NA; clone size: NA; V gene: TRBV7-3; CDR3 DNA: TGCGCCAGCAGCACGGGTCTATTTGACACCGGGGAGCTGTTTTTT; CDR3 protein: CASSTGLFDTGELFF
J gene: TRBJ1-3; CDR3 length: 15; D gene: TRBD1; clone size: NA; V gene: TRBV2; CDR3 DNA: TGTGCCAGCAAACCCCAGGGGGCGCGGGGAAACACCATATATTTT; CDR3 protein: CASKPQGARGNTIYF
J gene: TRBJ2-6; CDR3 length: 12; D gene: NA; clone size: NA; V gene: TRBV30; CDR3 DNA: TGTGCCTGGAGTGGTGGGGCCAACGTCCTGACTTTC; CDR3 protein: CAWSGGANVLTF
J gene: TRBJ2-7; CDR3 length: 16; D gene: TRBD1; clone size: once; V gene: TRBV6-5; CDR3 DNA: TGTGCCAGCAGTTACACGAACAGGGGCGGGTCCTACGAGCAGTACTTC; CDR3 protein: CASSYTNRGGSYEQYF
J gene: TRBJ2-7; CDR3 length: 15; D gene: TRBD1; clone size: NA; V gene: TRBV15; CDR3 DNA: TGTGCCACCAGCCGCTATGGACAGGCCGCCTACGAGCAGTACTTC; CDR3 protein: CATSRYGQAAYEQYF
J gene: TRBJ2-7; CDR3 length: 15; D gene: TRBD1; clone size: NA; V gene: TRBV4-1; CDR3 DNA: TGCGCCAGCAGCCTCGGGACAGGGGGGGTACGCGAGCAGTACTTC; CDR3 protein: CASSLGTGGVREQYF
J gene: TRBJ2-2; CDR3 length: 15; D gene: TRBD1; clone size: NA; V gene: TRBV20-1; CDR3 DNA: TGCAGTGCTCAACAGGGGGCGCACGATTCCGGGGAGCTGTTTTTT; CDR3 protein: CSAQQGAHDSGELFF
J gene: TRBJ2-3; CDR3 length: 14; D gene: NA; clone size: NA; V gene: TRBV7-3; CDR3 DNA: TGTGCCAGCAGCGGAGGGCACGCCACAGATACGCAGTATTTT; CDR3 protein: CASSGGHATDTQYF
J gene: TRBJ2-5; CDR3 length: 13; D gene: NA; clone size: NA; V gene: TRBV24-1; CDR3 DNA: TGTGCCACCAGTCGGGGGCTCCAAGAGACCCAGTACTTC; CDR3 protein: CATSRGLQETQYF
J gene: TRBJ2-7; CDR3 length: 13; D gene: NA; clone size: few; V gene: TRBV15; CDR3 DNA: TGTGCCACCAGCAGAGGGACTTCCGACGAGCAGTACTTC; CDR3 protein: CATSRGTSDEQYF
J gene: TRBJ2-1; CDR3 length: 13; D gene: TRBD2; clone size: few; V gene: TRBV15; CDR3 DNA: TGTGCCACCAGCCACGGGAGGGACAATGAGCAGTTCTTC; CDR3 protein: CATSHGRDNEQFF
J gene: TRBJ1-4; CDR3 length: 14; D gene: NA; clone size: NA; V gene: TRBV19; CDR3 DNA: TGTGCCAGTAGGGAGGGGCGTGGTGGTGAAAAACTGTTTTTT; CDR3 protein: CASREGRGGEKLFF
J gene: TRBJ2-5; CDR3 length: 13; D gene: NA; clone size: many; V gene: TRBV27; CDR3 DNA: TGTGCCAGCAGTCTCGGCTTGGGAGAGACCCAGTACTTC; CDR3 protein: CASSLGLGETQYF
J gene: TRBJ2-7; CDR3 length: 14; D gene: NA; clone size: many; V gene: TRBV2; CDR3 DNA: TGTGCCAGCATTATCGGGTCTCCTCCCTACGAGCAGTACTTC; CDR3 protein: CASIIGSPPYEQYF
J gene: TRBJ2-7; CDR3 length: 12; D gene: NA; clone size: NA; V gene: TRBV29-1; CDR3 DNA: TGCAGCGTTGAAGATGGGGTACCTTCGCAGTACTTC; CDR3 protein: CSVEDGVPSQYF
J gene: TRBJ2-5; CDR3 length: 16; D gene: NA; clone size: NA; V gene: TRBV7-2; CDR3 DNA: TGTGCCAGCAGCTCACTCAGGGGAACTACGATAGAGACCCAGCACTTC; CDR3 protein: CASSSLRGTTIETQHF
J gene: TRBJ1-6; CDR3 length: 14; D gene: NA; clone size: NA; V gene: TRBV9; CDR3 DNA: TGTGCCAGCAGCGTCAGACTGCTTGGGTCACCCCTCCACTTT; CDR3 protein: CASSVRLLGSPLHF
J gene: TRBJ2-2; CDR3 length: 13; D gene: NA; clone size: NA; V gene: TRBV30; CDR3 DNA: TGTGCCTGGAGTGTACTTAACACCGGGGAGCTGTTTTTT; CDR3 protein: CAWSVLNTGELFF
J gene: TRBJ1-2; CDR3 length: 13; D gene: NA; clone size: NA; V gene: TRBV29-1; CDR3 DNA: TGCAGCGTTGTAGGACTGACCCGTTATGGCTACACCTTC; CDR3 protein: CSVVGLTRYGYTF
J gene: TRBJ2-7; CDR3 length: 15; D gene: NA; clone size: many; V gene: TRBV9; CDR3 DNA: TGTGCCAGCAGCCCACGGACTGAACCCACCTACGAGCAGTACTTC; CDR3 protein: CASSPRTEPTYEQYF
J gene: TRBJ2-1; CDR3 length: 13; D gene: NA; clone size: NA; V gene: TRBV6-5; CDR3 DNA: TGTGCCAGCAGTTCCGAGCAGAGGAGTCAGCAGTTCTTC; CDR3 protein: CASSSEQRSQQFF
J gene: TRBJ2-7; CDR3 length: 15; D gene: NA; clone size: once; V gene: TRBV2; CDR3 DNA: TGTGCCAGCAGGTCGTCGCGACAGAGCTCCTACGAGCAGTACTTC; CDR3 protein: CASRSSRQSSYEQYF
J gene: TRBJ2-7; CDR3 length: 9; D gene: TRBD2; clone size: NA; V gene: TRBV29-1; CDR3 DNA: TGCAGCCAAGCGGGGGAGCAGTACTTC; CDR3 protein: CSQAGEQYF
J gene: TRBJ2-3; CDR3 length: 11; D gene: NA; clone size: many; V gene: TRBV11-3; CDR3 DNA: TGTGCCAGCAGCTCGGGGAATACGCAGTATTTT; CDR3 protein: CASSSGNTQYF
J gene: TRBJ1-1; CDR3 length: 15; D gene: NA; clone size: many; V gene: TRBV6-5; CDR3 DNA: TGTGCCAGCAGTTACTCGTGGTCAGGGATCACTGAAGCTTTCTTT; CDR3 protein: CASSYSWSGITEAFF
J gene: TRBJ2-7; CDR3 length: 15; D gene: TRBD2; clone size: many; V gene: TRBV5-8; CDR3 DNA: TGTGCCAGCAGCTTAGAAGCGGGAGTCCGGGACGAGCAGTACTTC; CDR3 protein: CASSLEAGVRDEQYF
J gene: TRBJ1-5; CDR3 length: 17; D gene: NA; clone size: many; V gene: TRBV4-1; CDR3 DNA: TGCGCCAGCAGCCAAGGCAAGGGGCGCCGGCCCAATCAGCCCCAGCATTTT; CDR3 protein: CASSQGKGRRPNQPQHF
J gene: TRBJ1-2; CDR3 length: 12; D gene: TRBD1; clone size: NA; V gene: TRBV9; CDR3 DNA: TGTGCCAGCAGCGGGACAGGCTCTGGAAACACCTTC; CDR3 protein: CASSGTGSGNTF
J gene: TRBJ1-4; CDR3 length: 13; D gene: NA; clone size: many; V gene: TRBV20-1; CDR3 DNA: TGCAGTGCTAGTCTGCGATTTAATGAAAAACTGTTTTTT; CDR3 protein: CSASLRFNEKLFF
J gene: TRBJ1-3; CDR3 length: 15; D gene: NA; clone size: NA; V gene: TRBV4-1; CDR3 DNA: TGCGCCAGCAGCCATCCACAGGGCTCTGGAAACACCATATATTTT; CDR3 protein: CASSHPQGSGNTIYF
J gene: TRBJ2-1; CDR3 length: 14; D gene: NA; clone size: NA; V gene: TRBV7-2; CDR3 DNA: TGTGCCAGCAGCTTTAGTGTTGACTACAATGAGCAGTTCTTC; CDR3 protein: CASSFSVDYNEQFF
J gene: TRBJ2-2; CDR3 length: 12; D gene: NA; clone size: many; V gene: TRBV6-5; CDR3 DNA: TGTGCCAGCAGTTCGACCCGAGGGGAGCTGTTTTTT; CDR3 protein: CASSSTRGELFF
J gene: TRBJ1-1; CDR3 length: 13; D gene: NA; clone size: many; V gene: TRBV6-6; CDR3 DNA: TGTGCCAGCGTATCCAGGGAGGGGACTGAAGCTTTCTTT; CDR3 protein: CASVSREGTEAFF
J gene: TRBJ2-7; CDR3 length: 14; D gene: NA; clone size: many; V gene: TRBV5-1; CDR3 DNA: TGCGCCAGCAGCTCGGGGCCCGCCACCTACGAGCAGTACTTC; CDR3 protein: CASSSGPATYEQYF
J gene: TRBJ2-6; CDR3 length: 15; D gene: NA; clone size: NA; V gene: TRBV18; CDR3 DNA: TGTGCCAGCTCAGAGGGACCCACAGGGGCCAACGTCCTGACTTTC; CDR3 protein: CASSEGPTGANVLTF
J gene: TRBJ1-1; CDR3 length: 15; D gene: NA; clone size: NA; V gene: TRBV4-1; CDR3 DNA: TGCGCCAGCGGCCAAGTGATATTCACGAACGCTGAAGCTTTCTTT; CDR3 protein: CASGQVIFTNAEAFF
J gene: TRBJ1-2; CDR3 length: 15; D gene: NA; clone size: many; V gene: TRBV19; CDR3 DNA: TGTGCCAGTATCCCCCAAGAAACTCTAAACTATGGCTACACCTTC; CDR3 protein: CASIPQETLNYGYTF
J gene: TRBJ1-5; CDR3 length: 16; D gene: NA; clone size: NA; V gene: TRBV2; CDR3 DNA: TGTGCCAGCAGTGAGGACCTGTGGGAGGTTAATCAGCCCCAGCATTTT; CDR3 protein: CASSEDLWEVNQPQHF
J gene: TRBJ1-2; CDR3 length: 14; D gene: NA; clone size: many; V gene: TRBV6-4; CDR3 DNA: TGTGCCAGCAGTGACTCTGGCGGGAACTATGGCTACACCTTC; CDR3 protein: CASSDSGGNYGYTF
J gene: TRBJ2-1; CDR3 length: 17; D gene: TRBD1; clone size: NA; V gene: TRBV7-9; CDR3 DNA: TGTGCCAGCAGCTTAGTGTACCGGACAGGGCATAACAATGAGCAGTTCTTC; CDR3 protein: CASSLVYRTGHNNEQFF
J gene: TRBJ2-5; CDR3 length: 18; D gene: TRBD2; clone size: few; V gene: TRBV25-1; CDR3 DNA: TGTGCCAGCAGTGAGGGGAGGGGATACCTAGCGGCTCAAGAGACCCAGTACTTC; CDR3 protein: CASSEGRGYLAAQETQYF
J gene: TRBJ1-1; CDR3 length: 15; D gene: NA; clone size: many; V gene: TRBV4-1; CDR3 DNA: TGCGCCAGCAGCCAGCAGGACCGATCGAACACTGAAGCTTTCTTT; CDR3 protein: CASSQQDRSNTEAFF
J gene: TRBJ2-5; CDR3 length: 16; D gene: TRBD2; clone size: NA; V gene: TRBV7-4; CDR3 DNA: TGTGCCAGCAGCTTAGTCGGTCTAGCGGGAGAAGAGACCCAGTACTTC; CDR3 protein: CASSLVGLAGEETQYF
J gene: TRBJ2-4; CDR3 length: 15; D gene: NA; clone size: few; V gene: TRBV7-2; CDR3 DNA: TGTGCCAGCAGCTTAAATAACGGGCGCCAGAACATTCAGTACTTC; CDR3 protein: CASSLNNGRQNIQYF
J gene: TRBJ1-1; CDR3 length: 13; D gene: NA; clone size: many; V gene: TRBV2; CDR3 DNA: TGTGCCAGCAGTGTTCTCCAAAACACTGAAGCTTTCTTT; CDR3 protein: CASSVLQNTEAFF
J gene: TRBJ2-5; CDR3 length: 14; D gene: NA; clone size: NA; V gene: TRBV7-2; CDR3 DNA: TGTGCCAGCAGCCCTGTTGGACAGAGGGAGACCCAGTACTTC; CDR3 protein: CASSPVGQRETQYF
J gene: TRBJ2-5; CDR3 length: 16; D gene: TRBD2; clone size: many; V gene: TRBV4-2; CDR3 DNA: TGTGCCAGCAGCCCTCCCGTAGCGGGGCGGGAGGAGACCCAGTACTTC; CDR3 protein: CASSPPVAGREETQYF
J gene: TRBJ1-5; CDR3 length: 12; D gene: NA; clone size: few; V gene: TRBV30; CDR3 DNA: TGTGCCTGGAGTGACCGAAGACAGCCCCAGCATTTT; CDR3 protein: CAWSDRRQPQHF
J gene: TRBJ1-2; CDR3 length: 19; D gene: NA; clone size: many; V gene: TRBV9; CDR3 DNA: TGTGCCAGCAGCCCCCCCTCGAGGAAGAGCTTGTTATCTAACTATGGCTACACCTTC; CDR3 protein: CASSPPSRKSLLSNYGYTF
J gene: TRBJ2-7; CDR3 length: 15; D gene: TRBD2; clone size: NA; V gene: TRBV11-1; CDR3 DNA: TGTGCCAGCAGACTTAGCGGGGACAAATACTACGAGCAGTACTTC; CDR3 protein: CASRLSGDKYYEQYF
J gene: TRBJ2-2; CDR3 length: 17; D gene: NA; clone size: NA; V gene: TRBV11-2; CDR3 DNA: TGTGCCAGCAGCTCCAGGACAAGCTATGGCTACACCGGGGAGCTGTTTTTT; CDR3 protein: CASSSRTSYGYTGELFF
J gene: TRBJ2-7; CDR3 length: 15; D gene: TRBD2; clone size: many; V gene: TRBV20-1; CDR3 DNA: TGCAGTGCTTTAAAGGCGGCTAGCGGGACTTTCGAGCAGTACTTC; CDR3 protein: CSALKAASGTFEQYF
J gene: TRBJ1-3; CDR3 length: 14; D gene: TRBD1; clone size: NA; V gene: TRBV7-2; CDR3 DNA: TGTGCCAGCAGCCCAGGGGGCGATGGCTACACCTTATATTTT; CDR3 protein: CASSPGGDGYTLYF
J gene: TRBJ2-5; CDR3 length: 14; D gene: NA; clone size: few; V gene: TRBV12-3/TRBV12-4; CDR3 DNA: TGTGCCAGCAGTCCTCAGGGAGGTCAAGAGACCCAGTACTTC; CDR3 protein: CASSPQGGQETQYF
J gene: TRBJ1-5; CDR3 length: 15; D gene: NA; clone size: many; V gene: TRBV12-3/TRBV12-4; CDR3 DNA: TGTGCCAGCAGTTTTACCAGGGACGGGCATCAGCCCCAGCATTTT; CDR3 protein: CASSFTRDGHQPQHF
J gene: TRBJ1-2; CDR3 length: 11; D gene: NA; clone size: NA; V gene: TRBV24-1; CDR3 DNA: TGTGCCACCAGCGAACGACCGGGATACACCTTC; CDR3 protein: CATSERPGYTF
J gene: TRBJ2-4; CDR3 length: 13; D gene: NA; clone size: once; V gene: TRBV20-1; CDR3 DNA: TGCAGTGCCCCAGAGCGGTGGCAAAACATTCAGTACTTC; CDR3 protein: CSAPERWQNIQYF
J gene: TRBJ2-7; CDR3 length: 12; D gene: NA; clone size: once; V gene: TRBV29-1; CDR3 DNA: TGCAGCGTGGCCGACACCCCGTACGAGCAGTACTTC; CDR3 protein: CSVADTPYEQYF
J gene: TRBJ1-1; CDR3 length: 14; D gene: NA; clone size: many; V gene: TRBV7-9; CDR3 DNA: TGTGCCAGCACTCTAGGAACAGCAAAACCTGAAGCTTTCTTT; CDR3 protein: CASTLGTAKPEAFF